Below are 21 T cell receptor beta chains sequenced from a single sample in a study of T cell clonality in common variable immunodeficiency. Using immunoSEQ multiplex PCR, the repertoire was profiled, and TCRdb retains in-frame clones only, with some absent. This repertoire holds about 37,000 clones, and none appear only once. Sequencing was carried out using peripheral blood mononuclear cells. All receptors come from a person aged 18 to 75 in good health.

At least ten counts were recorded for this clone. Partial CDR3 DNA: TGTGCCAGCAGTGATCGACAGGTTTACAATGAG. Encoded protein: CASSDRQVYNE. The whole CDR3 is CASSDRQVYNEQFF. The V and J genes are TRBV6-1 and TRBJ2-1; weak D call: TRBD1 (6 bases). The DNA ends 3 residues before the CDR3 does, and the rest of the CDR3 is filled in from the germline J gene. This CDR3 is built from 14 residues. With 3 bases removed from V and 4 bases from J, the gap between germline ends came to 10 bases. Germline values: CDR1 MNHNS, CDR2 SASEGT.

This clone was seen repeatedly, ten times or more. The CDR3 goes on 3 residues after the read ends, and that part is filled in from the germline J gene. V gene TRBV20-1 combines with J gene TRBJ2-7; D is uncertain. This CDR3 spans 14 amino acids. V gave up 5 bases and J gave up 0 bases, with 14 bases separating them. Germline V gene sequence: CDR1 DFQATT, CDR2 SNEGSKA (reference sequence). Partial CDR3 DNA: TGCAGTGCTGGGCATGCACGCCTCTCCTACGAG. Protein product: CSAGHARLSYE. The full CDR3 reads CSAGHARLSYEQYF.

At least ten counts were recorded for this clone. The CDR3 sequence: CASSRQGPTYEQYF. The CDR3 DNA, read in part, is TGTGCCAGCAGTCGACAGGGGCCGACCTACGAG. The J gene is TRBJ2-7, the V gene TRBV2; TRBD1 matches at 8 bases. Coverage ceases 3 residues before the CDR3 finishes, and the germline J gene fills in the end. V shed 5 bases, J shed 2 bases, and the junction held 5 bases outside the gene matches. In germline, CDR1 is SNHLY, CDR2 FYNNEI. This CDR3 has 14 residues.

In its sample, this clone was seen many times. The read falls 3 residues short of the CDR3 end, and the missing part is taken from the germline J gene. The rearrangement joins TRBV30 to TRBJ2-7; TRBD2 agrees at 8 bases. V shed 5 bases and J 2 bases; nucleotides not matched to a gene: 8. Per the germline V gene, CDR1 is GTSNPN and CDR2 is SVGIG (reference sequence). This CDR3 has 14 amino acids. The sequenced part of the CDR3 DNA is TGTGCCTGGTCCCGGGTTAGCGGGACCTACGAG. Its protein product is CAWSRVSGTYE. The full CDR3 sequence reads CAWSRVSGTYEQYF.

This clone showed up many times. The missing CDR3 end, 3 residues past where the read stops, is filled in from the germline J gene. This chain joins TRBV9 and TRBJ2-3; 7 bases match TRBD2. Looked up from germline, CDR1 is SGDLS and CDR2 is YYNGEE. The CDR3 contains 15 residues. V dropped 3 bases and J dropped 4; count of bases not matched to a gene: 8. The CDR3 DNA, read in part, is TGTGCCAGCAGCGCCCTCGGGGGGAGGGCAGATACG. It codes for CASSALGGRADT. The full CDR3 protein is CASSALGGRADTQYF.

This clone was detected ten times or more. The read is 3 residues too short to cover the CDR3 end, so that end is filled in from the germline J gene. The rearrangement links TRBV19 to TRBJ2-5, with TRBD2 matching 8 bases. The CDR3 length is 15 residues. Germline V CDR1 and CDR2: LNHDA, SQIVND (reference sequence). The trim removed 6 bases at V and 5 bases at J, leaving 11 bases unmatched. The sequenced CDR3 bases are TGTGCCAGTAGGGACCCAGCGGGAGCGAGTGAGACC. It yields the protein CASRDPAGASET. The CDR3 in full is CASRDPAGASETQYF.

In its sample, this clone was seen many times. The missing CDR3 end, 3 residues past where the read stops, is filled in from the germline J gene. The chain couples TRBV6-4 to TRBJ2-1; 9 bases match TRBD1. V lost 3 bases to trimming and J lost 8 bases; unmatched junction nucleotides: 8. This CDR3 is 15 amino acids long. The germline V gene has CDR1 MRHNA and CDR2 SNTAGT. The CDR3: CASSDSTGGRDEQFF. The DNA read from the CDR3 is TGTGCCAGCAGTGATTCTACAGGGGGCCGGGATGAG.

This clone was seen a few times. The DNA ends 3 residues before the CDR3 does, and the rest of the CDR3 is filled in from the germline J gene. The chain joins TRBV6-1 to TRBJ1-2, with D uncertain. Germline values: CDR1 MNHNS, CDR2 SASEGT. CDR3 length equals 14 residues. CDR3 DNA (partial): TGTGCCAGCAGTGGCGGGAGGAGTGGAGATACC. This translates into CASSGGRSGDT. The entire CDR3 protein reads CASSGGRSGDTYTF.

In its sample, this clone was seen many times. The read ends 3 residues shy of where the CDR3 ends; the end is completed using the germline J gene. The V and J genes are TRBV19 and TRBJ2-1; TRBD2 aligns across 8 bases. Germline loops: CDR1 LNHDA, CDR2 SQIVND (reference sequence). The ends lost 7 bases at V and 0 bases at J; junction bases unmatched: 5. This CDR3 has 15 amino acids. The sequenced CDR3 bases are TGTGCCAGTACGCGGGAGGCAATCTCCTACAATGAG. The encoded protein is CASTREAISYNE. The CDR3, in full, reads CASTREAISYNEQFF.

This clone was counted at least ten times. The CDR3 goes on 3 residues after the read ends, and that part is filled in from the germline J gene. This chain uses TRBV7-9 with TRBJ2-1; 8 bases are a match to TRBD1. The length of the CDR3 is 15 residues. Losses at the gene ends were 4 bases for V and 4 bases for J; bases not matched to a gene: 6. The germline V gene has CDR1 SEHNR and CDR2 FQNEAQ (reference sequence). The CDR3 here is CASSSGTGDYNEQFF. CDR3 DNA, as far as it was read: TGTGCCAGCAGCTCCGGGACAGGTGATTACAATGAG. The full variable domain, in which reference TRBV7-9 and TRBJ2-1 provide the parts outside the CDR3, is DTGVSQNPRHKITKRGQNVTFRCDPISEHNRLYWYRQTLGQGPEFLTYFQNEAQLEKSRLLSDRFSAERPKGSFSTLEIQRTEQGDSAMYLCASSSGTGDYNEQFFGPGTRLTVL.

This clone has a count of ten or more. The CDR3 extends 3 residues past the end of the read, so its final part is completed from the germline J gene. V is TRBV5-1 and J is TRBJ2-1; D not certain. In germline, CDR1 is SGHRS, CDR2 YFSETQ. Trimming cost V 0 bases and J 0 bases, with 4 bases left between them. The CDR3 is made up of 14 amino acids. The CDR3 bases that were read are TGCGCCAGCAGCTTGGGTTACTCCTACAATGAG. This encodes CASSLGYSYNE. In full, the CDR3 reads CASSLGYSYNEQFF.

This clone showed up many times. The read stops 3 residues short of the end of the CDR3; the missing end is completed from the germline J gene. The V call is TRBV20-1, the J call TRBJ1-3; D possibly corresponds to TRBD1 (5 bases). Trimming removed 3 bases at V and 7 bases at J, with 10 bases between. Germline lookup yields CDR1 DFQATT and CDR2 SNEGSKA (reference sequence). The CDR3 runs to 12 residues. This chain's CDR3 is CSARTVSNTIYF. The sequenced part of the CDR3 DNA is TGCAGTGCTAGGACAGTAAGCAACACC.

Ten or more counts support this clone. The missing CDR3 end, 3 residues past where the read stops, is filled in from the germline J gene. The chain links TRBV28 to TRBJ2-3; 9 bases align to TRBD1. CDR3 length: 19 residues. Germline lookup yields CDR1 MDHEN and CDR2 SYDVKM. Trimming cost V 6 bases and J 3 bases; bases outside gene matches: 19. The part of the CDR3 DNA that was read is TGTGCCAGCAGACTACCTGGACAGGGGAAGCTGTCTGAGACAGATACG. Residues: CASRLPGQGKLSETDT. In full, the CDR3 is CASRLPGQGKLSETDTQYF.

This clone was seen a handful of times. CDR3 region: CASSQLGTGAYNEYTF. CDR3 DNA, as far as it was read: TGTGCCAGCTCACAATTGGGGACAGGGGCCTACAATGAG. The chain links TRBV18 to TRBJ1-2; 10 bases match TRBD1. The read ends 3 residues shy of where the CDR3 ends; the end is completed using the germline J gene. From germline, CDR1 is KGHSH and CDR2 LQKENI. CDR3 size: 16 residues. The full variable domain, rest sourced from reference TRBV18 and TRBJ1-2, is NAGVMQNPRHLVRRRGQEARLRCSPMKGHSHVYWYRQLPEEGLKFMVYLQKENIIDESGMPKERFSAEFPKEGPSILRIQQVVRGDSAAYFCASSQLGTGAYNEYTFGSGTRLTVV.

This clone was observed at least ten times. The read falls 3 residues short of the CDR3 end, and the missing part is taken from the germline J gene. J is TRBJ1-1 and V is TRBV18; no clear D. V lost 4 bases and J lost 1, with 7 bases in between. Germline lookup yields CDR1 KGHSH and CDR2 LQKENI. This CDR3 has 13 amino acids. CDR3: CASSQEGNTEAFF. The part of the CDR3 DNA that was read is TGTGCCAGCTCACAGGAGGGGAACACTGAA. Complete variable domain (other parts from reference TRBV18 and TRBJ1-1): NAGVMQNPRHLVRRRGQEARLRCSPMKGHSHVYWYRQLPEEGLKFMVYLQKENIIDESGMPKERFSAEFPKEGPSILRIQQVVRGDSAAYFCASSQEGNTEAFFGQGTRLTVV.

This clone was seen at least ten times. The sample holds other DNA sequences that translate to the same CDR3. CDR3 DNA (partial): TGTGCCAGCAGTCGGACTAGCGGGAGGACAGATACG. Its translation: CASSRTSGRTDT. Given in full, the CDR3 is CASSRTSGRTDTQYF. The V and J genes are TRBV11-2 and TRBJ2-3, with TRBD2 identical over 14 bases. The read ends 3 residues before the CDR3 terminus; that terminus is restored from the germline J gene. Germline CDR1 reads SGHAT; CDR2 reads FQNNGV. V lost 6 bases and J lost 3; bases outside the gene matches: 2. CDR3 length equals 15 residues.

This clone was counted many times. The CDR3 extends 3 residues past the end of the read, so its final part is completed from the germline J gene. The chain is built from TRBV19 and TRBJ2-7; 10 nucleotides align to TRBD2. Looked up from germline, CDR1 is LNHDA and CDR2 is SQIVND (reference sequence). J lost 4 bases, V lost 5 bases, and 8 bases had no gene match. The CDR3 spans 15 residues. CDR3 in amino acids: CASSWSSGSSYEQYF. CDR3 bases read: TGTGCCAGTAGTTGGTCTAGCGGGAGTTCGTACGAG.

This clone has at least ten counts. The sequenced fragment ends 3 residues before the CDR3 boundary, so the rest is inferred from the germline J gene. The chain combines TRBV20-1 with TRBJ2-1; 9 bases match TRBD1. The germline CDR1 and CDR2 sequences are DFQATT and SNEGSKA (reference sequence). CDR3 length equals 14 residues. With V trimmed by 4 bases and J by 7 bases, 8 bases remained unmatched. The CDR3 protein is CSATADRGRNEQFF. The part of the CDR3 DNA that was read is TGCAGTGCTACCGCGGACAGGGGTAGGAATGAG.

This clone was picked up many times. The DNA ends 3 residues before the CDR3 does, and the rest of the CDR3 is filled in from the germline J gene. The chain has TRBV19 and TRBJ2-7, with TRBD1 matching 11 bases. The CDR3 sequence is 14 residues long. V was pared by 9 bases and J by 2 bases, with 6 bases of the junction left unmatched. In germline, CDR1 is LNHDA, CDR2 SQIVND (reference sequence). The sequenced CDR3 bases are TGTGCCAGCACACCGGGACAGGGGGCCTACGAG. This encodes CASTPGQGAYE. The complete CDR3 sequence is CASTPGQGAYEQYF.

This clone was seen ten or more times. The read is 3 residues too short to cover the CDR3 end, so that end is filled in from the germline J gene. The chain combines TRBV20-1 with TRBJ1-5; 12 positions agree with TRBD1. This CDR3 has 17 amino acids. Trimming cost V 0 bases and J 7 bases; bases outside gene matches: 10. The germline CDR1 and CDR2 sequences are DFQATT and SNEGSKA (reference sequence). Incomplete CDR3 DNA: TGCAGTGCTAGAGATCGAATCGGGACAGGGGGCTGGCAGCCC. Translated, it gives CSARDRIGTGGWQP. The CDR3 in its entirety is CSARDRIGTGGWQPQHF.

This clone has a count of ten or more. The sequence runs out 3 residues before the end of the CDR3; the remainder is reconstructed from the germline J gene. This chain links TRBV5-4 with TRBJ1-1; D is undetermined. V shed 2 bases and J shed 3 bases, with 8 bases lying between them. Per germline, CDR1 SGHNT and CDR2 YYREEE (reference sequence). This CDR3 region has 13 residues. The CDR3 reads CASSFKIDTEAFF. The sequenced part of the CDR3 DNA is TGTGCCAGCAGCTTCAAAATAGACACTGAA.